This TCR beta chain appears in the sequencing data of a study of blood T cell repertoires in COVID-19. The data were produced by immunoSEQ multiplex PCR, yet TCRdb's version contains in-frame clones alone and is incomplete. The repertoire holds 70,000 or so clones, with 75% to 85% as singletons. The CDR3 extends over 12 amino acids. V was pared by 8 bases and J by 0 bases, with 10 bases between. Germline CDR1 and CDR2: GTSNPN and SVGIG (reference sequence). Sequenced sample: peripheral blood. This TCR was recovered from a woman aged 55-69 years with acute or convalescent COVID-19. The chain joins TRBV30 to TRBJ1-1, with TRBD1 as a possible D gene (5 bases). The CDR3 region is CAAGHMNTEAFF. In nucleotides, the CDR3 is TGTGCCGCAGGACATATGAACACTGAAGCTTTCTTT.